This T cell receptor (beta chain) was sequenced in a study of blood T cell repertoires in COVID-19. Study-wide context: PBMCs, B-cell-depleted T cells, or T cells provided the cDNA or gDNA that made up the material.

Germline CDR1 is LGHDT and CDR2 is YNNKEL (reference sequence). Trimming took 1 base from V and 5 from J; bases not matched to a gene: 3. CDR3 length: 14 residues. In the original workflow: Amplifying reference gene primers gave estimates of nucleated cell counts. Profiled with immunoSEQ multiplex PCR; TCRdb holds only in-frame clones, not every one. Clone size and the V and J calls come from that table; the DNA yielded D and trimming. The sample gives 94,000 or so clones, around 88% of which show up once; roughly 8.1% is in the top ten. Sequenced input: peripheral blood. The chain is built from TRBV3-1 (or the pseudogene TRBV3-2) and TRBJ2-5; 8 bases are shared with TRBD1. The clonotype was recovered from a woman aged 70 to 79 with acute or convalescent COVID-19. In nucleotides, the CDR3 is TGTGCCAGCAGCCAAGTTAACAGGGGGGAGACCCAGTACTTC. Protein product: CASSQVNRGETQYF.